The T cell receptor beta chain under discussion was sequenced for a study of cytomegalovirus exposure and HLA in healthy donors (TCRdb year 2017). Context from the whole study: According to an earlier analysis of 587 of the donors, about 190 million T cells yielded 90 million to 140 million unique TCR beta sequences and around 280 Gb of sequence data. Class I and class II HLA loci were covered by the typing at four-digit resolution. The study profiled the T cell repertoires of 666 subjects by immunosequencing and related them to cytomegalovirus serostatus. The study aimed to test whether cataloging public T cell receptors could reveal signatures of past pathogen exposure. Genome-wide SNP genotypes for about 65% of the 666 donors were used in a later genetic analysis, which treated that subset as a discovery cohort. Donor age, sex, ethnicity and CMV serostatus were collected together with the repertoire data. The number of donors typed differed by locus, with about 629-640 for A, B, C, DRB1 and DQB1, 522 for DQA1, 600 to 610 for DPA1, and over 400 for DPB1. An early release that covered about 640 HLA-typed donors contained around 330 gigabases of sequencing data and tens of millions of unique TCR sequences. Every repertoire in the discovery cohort had been generated on one and the same sequencing platform. Among the roughly 400 genotyped donors, around 81% belonged to the genetic ancestry cluster associated with self-reported Caucasian donors. A later analysis re-examined previously published TCR beta repertoires from several hundred donors and added high-resolution HLA genotyping to investigate patterns of TCR occurrence. Rather than using new phenotypic data, the later analysis identified candidate immune exposures from TCR beta sequences and from how often those sequences occurred across donors. To predict cytomegalovirus infection status, the study brought together high-throughput TCR immunosequencing, statistical association of individual TCRs with disease status, and machine learning. A separate validation cohort of some 130 different subjects was used in addition to the 666-subject first cohort. Five DR-DQ haplotypes were handled as single units for association and clustering, since linkage in the cohort was strong. Among 398 genotyped donors of the cohort, an average of around 240,000 unique TCR beta nucleotide sequences were sequenced per donor, roughly 20% of them non-productive. An earlier analysis of 500 to 650 of the donors applied high-throughput TCR beta sequencing to assess whether each TCR beta V gene segment acted as functional or pseudogenic.

Of note for this clone: The antigen this receptor binds is unknown. No per-base quality is available; no much larger clone lies one base away. Other DNA sequences of this sample code for an identical CDR3.

The CDR3 covers 13 residues, taking in both the cysteine and the phenylalanine. The kept DNA is CDR3 alone, 39 bases in frame from the first base. V sheds 2 bases and J sheds 1 base, leaving 5 bases between their ends. The germline V gene specifies SGHTA as CDR1 and FQGNSA as CDR2. Overall results and qualifications from the work: According to the authors, the approach could potentially be generalized to other disease states and immunological phenotypes. A total of 164 TCR beta chains were listed by the study as associated with cytomegalovirus. In a later genetic analysis, fewer N-insertions in productive TCRs were reported among donors in an Asian-associated ancestry cluster than the roughly 700-donor mean. A later genetic analysis associated a missense DCLRE1C variant with V-gene and J-gene trimming of TCR beta chains, and an independent cohort replicated the association. Assigning TCR associations to individual alleles was difficult when HLA alleles, especially DR and DQ, strongly co-occurred. In a later analysis, some 18,000 TCR beta sequences were associated with specific HLA alleles at a false discovery rate of 0.05. The earlier analysis of almost 600 of the donors excluded some 15 rarely observed V segments, including chromosome 9 orphons, because counts were too low. Roughly uniform sequencing depth across donors was assumed in presence/absence analyses, although this assumption may not hold. In a later analysis, HLA-associated TCR beta chains were found to be more clonally expanded and to have lower generation probabilities than equally common non-associated chains. A further reported finding was that TCR beta sequences accurately predicted the HLA-A and HLA-B alleles for most subjects in the first cohort. According to a later analysis, TCR association rates differed among HLA loci, with DRB1 alleles showing the most associated TCRs and HLA-C alleles showing the fewest. In a later analysis, most CMV-associated TCR beta chains were found to appear HLA-restricted, with HLA associations seemingly driven largely by CMV exposure. In both the original and validation cohorts, the classifier was reported to diagnose cytomegalovirus status with high specificity and sensitivity. Because HLA typing was unavailable for some donors at each locus, only the typed subset was used in association tests. While some public TCRs were present in many individuals, most TCR sequences turned up only very rarely across donors. Several of the top co-occurrence clusters appeared to be linked to parvovirus B19, influenza, CMV and Epstein-Barr virus, according to a later analysis. Some IMGT-functional V segments, including TRBV6-2 and TRBV6-3, could not be distinguished by the 87-base-pair reads and were therefore excluded. A cluster of highly shared sequence variants was judged likely to be a technical artifact of the sequencing pipeline. Immune exposure information for the cohort was limited to CMV serostatus. Linkage disequilibrium might explain the correlated functional status among segregating V segments, but an unknown experimental factor could not be excluded. The cohort was sequenced for TCR beta chains only, and without alpha or paired-chain data the features that could be detected were limited. In an earlier analysis of 450 to 750 of the donors, most TCR beta V segments appeared in productive rearrangements about 87% or about 30% of the time, broadly matching IMGT annotations. In vitro tests confirmed that three of the cytomegalovirus-associated TCR beta chains recognize cytomegalovirus antigens.

The cohort comprised some 730 healthy bone marrow donors. Cohort members were all nominally healthy when sampled, although unrecorded immune exposures were likely present. The donor tested CMV seronegative, placing the donor among the 350 or so seronegative members of the cohort. A peripheral blood sample was provided by each donor, and peripheral blood mononuclear cells were used for TCR beta sequencing. Genomic DNA was extracted from the blood cell samples with the Qiagen DNeasy Blood Extraction Kit. The library was obtained by the immunoSEQ multiplex PCR assay. For the multiplex PCR, a mixture combining 60 forward primers for TCR Vbeta segments and 13 reverse primers for TCR Jbeta segments was used. A multiplex PCR assay on genomic DNA amplified the CDR3 region of rearranged TCR beta genes. The Illumina HiSeq System was used to sequence the amplified TCR beta libraries as 87-base-pair reads. Under the source paper's analysis protocol: In a later analysis, roughly 80 million unique TCR beta chains were counted across the roughly 610 repertoires, and around 10 million of these chains were shared by at least two donors. A nearest-neighbor algorithm error-corrected the raw reads and collapsed the reads into unique sequences, merging closely related sequences to remove PCR and sequencing errors. Alignment of CDR3 sequences to IMGT reference sequences was used to assign V, D and J gene segments. For a sequence to be retained, a match of at least six nucleotides to both a V gene segment and a J gene segment was required. Rearrangements were classified as productive when the CDR3 lacked stop codons and remained in frame with V and J, and all other rearrangements were classified as non-productive. CDR3 was defined according to IMGT convention as the region running from the second conserved V-encoded cysteine to the conserved J-encoded phenylalanine. The earlier analysis of some 600 of the donors excluded sequences that lacked an unambiguous match to a single V gene segment. An earlier analysis of several hundred of the donors called V segments functional above 56.7% productive rearrangements and segregating when the between-donor standard deviation exceeded 5%. A statistical classification framework was built for diagnosing cytomegalovirus status from the catalog of TCR beta chain sequences. A later analysis assigned V and J genes by comparing TCR nucleotide sequences with IMGT/GENE-DB human TR gene sequences. Using the TCRdist pipeline, a later analysis assigned CDR3 sequences along with most-parsimonious VDJ recombination scenarios. A later analysis defined each TCR beta chain by its CDR3 amino acid sequence plus V-gene family, and excluded reads lacking a unique V-gene family. As a way to deal with suspected cross-contamination and a sequencing artifact, a later analysis dropped hundreds of nucleotide sequences that were highly shared and had low generation probability. In a later analysis, a clonal expansion index for each public chain was calculated from normalized within-repertoire ranks of inferred template counts. Generation probabilities in a later analysis came from a VDJ recombination model fitted to out-of-frame rearrangements, and those results were checked against IGoR. Hypergeometric tests were used in a later analysis to score TCR-TCR, TCR-HLA and TCR-CMV co-occurrence, with a repertoire-size bias correction applied to the TCR pairs. False discovery rates were estimated in a later analysis by permuting HLA or CMV assignments 20 times. In a later analysis, co-occurring TCRs were grouped using DBSCAN, and TCRdist sequence similarity was added for clustering within HLA-allele-positive subsets. Co-occurrence clustering excluded repertoires with fewer than 30,000 or more than 120,000 public chains, plus five with anomalous nucleotide sharing. The table was pulled from immuneACCESS by TCRdb, which kept in-frame rearrangements only. Such tables lose some clones; where checked, under half of the loss comes from unresolved V genes, and the rest has no known cause. That table furnishes V, J and clone size, whereas the DNA furnished D and trimming. The sample has about 180,000 clones on record, 81% of them singletons. The ten largest clonotypes hold roughly 2% of the sample.

This chain is built from TRBV7-2 and TRBJ1-1; no D segment can be confidently identified. The clonotype comes from a woman younger than 45 in good health and CMV-seronegative. The sample comprised PBMCs. The CDR3 loop reads CASSLYRNTEAFF. Here is the DNA: TGTGCCAGCAGCTTATATCGGAACACTGAAGCTTTCTTT.